The 14 T cell receptor beta chains below all came from one sample that was sequenced in a study of T cells after yellow fever vaccination. One entry per CDR3 protein, called by TCRdb with MiXCR from the 5' RACE reads. The top ten clones hold around a sixth of a sample with approximately 610,000 distinct CDR3 sequences, around a sixth of them seen once. Sequenced material: PBMCs, taken roughly 5 days after the first yellow fever vaccination. All receptors derive from a man in his late teens or twenties who received the YFV17D yellow fever vaccine.

The J gene is TRBJ2-1, the V gene TRBV20-1, with 7 bases fitting TRBD2. Germline values: CDR1 DFQATT, CDR2 SNEGSKA (reference sequence). The CDR3 contains 15 residues. V gave up 3 bases and J gave up 3 bases; unmatched junction bases: 8. CDR3 sequence: CSARLLRGDYNEQFF. The CDR3 nucleotides are TGCAGTGCTAGGCTTCTCCGGGGGGACTACAATGAGCAGTTCTTC.

The chain recombines TRBV12-3 or TRBV12-4 with TRBJ2-5; D unclear. This CDR3 is 14 amino acids long. V was trimmed by 6 bases and J by 6 bases, leaving 17 bases between them. CDR3 nucleotide sequence: TGTGCCAGCAGCCGACGACCTTACAGAAAGACCCAGTACTTC. Its translation: CASSRRPYRKTQYF.

The chain is built from TRBV7-8 and TRBJ2-5; perhaps TRBD2 as D (5 bases). CDR1 is SGHVS, CDR2 FQNEAQ, per germline. Trimming cost V 4 bases and J 1 base, with 13 bases left between them. This CDR3 has 15 amino acids. The CDR3 loop is CASSSTIGVQETQYF. In DNA, the CDR3 is TGTGCCAGCAGCTCTACGATCGGGGTCCAAGAGACCCAGTACTTC.

There are many counts of this clonotype. The chain is built from TRBV7-2 and TRBJ2-1; D is unclear. Per germline, CDR1 SGHTA and CDR2 FQGNSA. V lost 3 bases and J lost 0, with 6 bases in between. The CDR3 loop spans 14 amino acids. The chain's CDR3 is CASSFIYSYNEQFF. The CDR3 DNA sequence: TGTGCCAGCAGCTTTATTTACTCCTACAATGAGCAGTTCTTC.

This clonotype was recorded a few times. The chain combines TRBV18 with TRBJ2-3, with no clear D. V was pared by 2 bases and J by 10 bases, with 10 bases between. This CDR3 comprises 12 residues. Germline V lookup: CDR1 KGHSH, CDR2 LQKENI. CDR3 amino acids: CASSPILFAQYF. The CDR3 DNA reads TGTGCCAGCTCACCAATTTTATTCGCGCAGTATTTT.

This clonotype was detected once. The chain links TRBV6-1 to TRBJ2-3; D ambiguous. The V end was cut by 7 bases, the J end by 2 bases, with 13 bases between. Germline V gene data show CDR1 as MNHNS and CDR2 as SASEGT. The CDR3 loop spans 14 amino acids. This CDR3 reads CASTDFNPTDTQYF. Here the CDR3 DNA reads TGTGCCAGCACTGATTTTAATCCCACAGATACGCAGTATTTT.

In its sample, this clonotype was seen a few times. The CDR3 bases are TGTGCCAGCAGTACCAGAGGACAGGGAAAGCAGCCCCAGCATTTT. Translation gives CASSTRGQGKQPQHF. V usage is TRBV28 and J usage is TRBJ1-5, with 8 bases matching TRBD1. Trimming cost V 5 bases and J 7 bases; bases outside gene matches: 10. Germline lookup yields CDR1 MDHEN and CDR2 SYDVKM. The CDR3 is 15 residues long.

This clonotype was detected only a few times. The rearrangement links TRBV6-2 or TRBV6-3 to TRBJ1-4; D is unclear. Trimming left V 2 bases short and J 0 bases short, with 4 bases between. CDR1 and CDR2 from the germline V gene are MNHEY and SVGEGT. CDR3 length: 14 residues. CDR3 sequence: CASSYGTTNEKLFF. In DNA, the CDR3 is TGTGCCAGCAGTTACGGAACAACTAATGAAAAACTGTTTTTT.

Only a few counts were recorded for this clonotype. The chain combines TRBV6-2 or TRBV6-3 with TRBJ1-6; TRBD1 matches at 8 bases. Germline assignment: CDR1 MNHEY and CDR2 SVGEGT. The CDR3 extends over 14 amino acids. Trimming cost V 5 bases and J 7 bases; bases outside gene matches: 4. CDR3 in DNA: TGTGCCAGCAGTACGACAGGGGAAAATTCACCCCTCCACTTT. Its protein is CASSTTGENSPLHF.

This clonotype turned up a few times. CDR3 in DNA: TGTGCCAGCAGCCCTCACAGAGGGGGGCAGGATGAAAAACTGTTTTTT. Amino acids: CASSPHRGGQDEKLFF. The V and J genes are TRBV9 and TRBJ1-4; TRBD1 is a possible D gene (6 bases). V was trimmed by 4 bases and J by 6 bases, leaving 19 bases between them. Looked up from germline, CDR1 is SGDLS and CDR2 is YYNGEE. The CDR3 consists of 16 residues. Using reference TRBV9 and TRBJ1-4 for the parts outside the CDR3, the full variable domain is DSGVTQTPKHLITATGQRVTLRCSPRSGDLSVYWYQQSLDQGLQFLIQYYNGEERAKGNILERFSAQQFPDLHSELNLSSLELGDSALYFCASSPHRGGQDEKLFFGSGTQLSVL.

This sequence joins TRBV29-1 and TRBJ1-1; D is ambiguous. Deletions cut 7 bases from V and 1 base from J, with 13 bases between. The CDR3 covers 13 residues. Per the germline V gene, CDR1 is SQVTM and CDR2 is ANQGSEA. The CDR3 DNA reads TGCAGCGGATGGGAGTCACAGAACACTGAAGCTTTCTTT. Amino acids: CSGWESQNTEAFF. The variable domain in full, with the rest retrieved from reference TRBV29-1 and TRBJ1-1, is SAVISQKPSRDICQRGTSLTIQCQVDSQVTMMFWYRQQPGQSLTLIATANQGSEATYESGFVIDKFPISRPNLTFSTLTVSNMSPEDSSIYLCSGWESQNTEAFFGQGTRLTVV.

In its sample, this clonotype was seen a few times. This chain connects TRBV12-3 or TRBV12-4 to TRBJ2-7; 10 nucleotides line up with TRBD1. The CDR3 has 14 amino acids. V was clipped by 6 bases and J by 5 bases; unmatched bases: 7. As DNA, the CDR3 is TGTGCCAGCAGCCGCCGACAGGGGGCCCACGAGCAGTACTTC. Translation gives CASSRRQGAHEQYF.

The genes are TRBV7-2 and TRBJ2-1, with TRBD2 matching 7 bases. V trimming: 3 bases; J trimming: 9 bases; junction bases outside the gene matches: 11. Per germline, CDR1 SGHTA and CDR2 FQGNSA. The CDR3 consists of 15 residues. CDR3: CASSFSGTTQGEQFF. CDR3 in DNA: TGTGCCAGCAGCTTCTCCGGGACTACCCAGGGTGAGCAGTTCTTC. The full variable domain, its missing parts supplied by reference TRBV7-2 and TRBJ2-1, is GAGVSQSPSNKVTEKGKDVELRCDPISGHTALYWYRQSLGQGLEFLIYFQGNSAPDKSGLPSDRFSAERTGGSVSTLTIQRTQQEDSAVYLCASSFSGTTQGEQFFGPGTRLTVL.

This clonotype was seen only a few times. The gene calls are TRBV23-1 and TRBJ2-3, with 8 bases lining up with TRBD2. TRBV23-1 is an ORF, with its function uncertain. This CDR3 contains 16 residues. V trimming: 4 bases; J trimming: 2 bases; junction bases outside the gene matches: 8. For the CDR3, the DNA is TGCGCCAGCAGTCGGGGTAGCGGGGCTCCCACAGATACGCAGTATTTT. Encoded protein: CASSRGSGAPTDTQYF.